This TCR beta chain was identified in a study of T cells in Graves' hyperthyroidism and ophthalmopathy. V lost 1 base to trimming and J lost 3 bases, with 11 bases between them. CDR1 is SGHDT and CDR2 is YYEEEE in the germline V gene. This CDR3 has 14 amino acids. TCR beta CDR3 regions were amplified from RNA. The HTBI primer set served for first-round RT-PCR of the TCR CDR3. TCRdb redid the calling of the multiplex PCR reads with MiXCR, one entry per CDR3 protein. The sample consists of approximately 600,000 distinct CDR3 sequences, around 13% of them appearing once. In this sample, this clonotype turned up a few times.

The sequence was collected from a woman aged 30 to 39 with Graves' hyperthyroidism that later progressed to Graves' ophthalmopathy. The J gene is TRBJ2-7, the V gene TRBV5-6; D possibly corresponds to TRBD1 (6 bases). The sample was blood. CDR3 bases: TGTGCCAGCAGCTTGACCAGGGGCTTCTACGAGCAGTACTTC. Protein: CASSLTRGFYEQYF.